These 14 T cell receptor beta chains share one sample of origin, sequenced in a study of T cells expressing NK-cell markers. TCRdb reanalyzed the 5' RACE reads and collapses them to one entry per CDR3 protein, without DNA. The sample totals about 380,000 distinct CDR3 sequences. Source material: blood T cells: a sorted CD56 or NKG2C T cell subset, CD4+ or CD8+ T cells, or bulk PBMC T cells (not recorded which). The receptors here all came from a man aged 18 to 70 in good health.

This chain joins TRBV29-1 and TRBJ2-2; lacking DNA, the TRBD1 call made by TCRdb goes unchecked. This CDR3 has 14 residues. Per germline, CDR1 SQVTM and CDR2 ANQGSEA. CDR3 protein: CSVAPSRNTGELFF.

The V and J genes are TRBV7-2 and TRBJ1-6; as DNA is missing, the TRBD1 call by TCRdb cannot be tested. The CDR3 covers 15 residues. The germline gives CDR1 SGHTA, CDR2 FQGNSA. The CDR3 loop is CASSGARIGYSPLHF.

The rearrangement joins TRBV2 to TRBJ2-7. Germline values: CDR1 SNHLY, CDR2 FYNNEI. This CDR3 comprises 12 residues. CDR3 in amino acids: CASTGNTYEQYF.

CDR3 sequence: CASSQPGQGVFLGTEAFF. The chain carries TRBV4-2 and TRBJ1-1; TCRdb selects TRBD1, and the lack of DNA leaves this call unchecked. The germline V gene encodes CDR1 LGHNA and CDR2 YNFKEQ. This CDR3 has 18 residues.

J is TRBJ2-1 and V is TRBV5-1; with no DNA, the TCRdb D assignment of TRBD1 cannot be verified. Germline lookup yields CDR1 SGHRS and CDR2 YFSETQ. CDR3 length: 15 amino acids. CDR3: CASSSQGAEYNEQFF.

The J gene is TRBJ1-3, the V gene TRBV12-3 or TRBV12-4; the TCRdb call, TRBD1, lacks DNA for checking. The CDR3 totals 20 residues. CDR3 protein: CASRPVVQGYRVSSGNTIYF.

The chain joins TRBV6-5 to TRBJ1-1; TCRdb gives TRBD1 as the D gene, but with no DNA this cannot be confirmed. Per germline, CDR1 MNHEY and CDR2 SVGAGI. The CDR3 totals 15 residues. CDR3 residues: CASSLGGTGTTEAFF.

This chain links TRBV20-1 with TRBJ2-5; there is no DNA to check the TCRdb D call of TRBD1. There are 14 residues in the CDR3. Germline V gene lookup returns CDR1 DFQATT and CDR2 SNEGSKA (reference sequence). The CDR3 here is CSASRGWGQETQYF.

The rearrangement joins TRBV28 to TRBJ2-3; TCRdb selects TRBD2, and the lack of DNA leaves this call unchecked. The CDR3 sequence is 16 residues long. Germline V gene lookup returns CDR1 MDHEN and CDR2 SYDVKM. CDR3 in amino acids: CASSFGGILATDTQYF.

This chain uses TRBV20-1 with TRBJ2-5. This CDR3 is 12 amino acids long. Germline lookup yields CDR1 DFQATT and CDR2 SNEGSKA (reference sequence). The CDR3 reads CSAPKTGETQYF.

The V call is TRBV12-3 or TRBV12-4, the J call TRBJ2-3; TCRdb's assignment of TRBD1 cannot be checked, as there is no DNA. This CDR3 has 15 residues. This CDR3 reads CASSFGGTSADTQYF.

The chain has TRBV2 and TRBJ2-3; lacking DNA, the TRBD1 call made by TCRdb goes unchecked. Germline V gives CDR1 SNHLY, CDR2 FYNNEI. The CDR3 length is 14 residues. CDR3 amino acids: CASRRGTGTDTQYF.

The V call is TRBV27, the J call TRBJ1-4. Germline-derived CDR1 and CDR2 are MNHEY and SMNVEV (reference sequence). The CDR3 runs 13 residues. The CDR3 loop reads CASSLFRNEKLFF.

The chain's CDR3 is CASSLGVGSPLHF. The chain uses TRBV7-8 and TRBJ1-6. The germline V gene has CDR1 SGHVS and CDR2 FQNEAQ. The CDR3 loop spans 13 amino acids.